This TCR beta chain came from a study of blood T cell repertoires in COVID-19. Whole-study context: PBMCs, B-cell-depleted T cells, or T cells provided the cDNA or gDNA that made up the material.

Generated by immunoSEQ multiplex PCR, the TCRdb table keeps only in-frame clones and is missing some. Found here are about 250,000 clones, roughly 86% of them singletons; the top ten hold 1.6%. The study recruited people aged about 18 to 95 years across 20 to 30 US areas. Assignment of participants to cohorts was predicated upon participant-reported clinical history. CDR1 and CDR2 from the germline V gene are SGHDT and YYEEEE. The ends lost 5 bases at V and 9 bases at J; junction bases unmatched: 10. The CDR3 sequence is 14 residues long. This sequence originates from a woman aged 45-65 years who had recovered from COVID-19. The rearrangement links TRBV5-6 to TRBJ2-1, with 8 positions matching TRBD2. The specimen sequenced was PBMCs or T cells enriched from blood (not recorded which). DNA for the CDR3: TGTGCCAGCAGTCGGGGACTAGAATACGGTGAGCAGTTCTTC. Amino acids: CASSRGLEYGEQFF.